This T cell receptor (beta chain) is drawn from a study of brain T cells in children with intractable seizures. The repertoire was sequenced with immunoSEQ multiplex PCR; TCRdb's copy has only in-frame clones and lacks some. The repertoire holds some 76,000 clones, with 85% to 95% as singletons. The CDR3 has 14 amino acids. The germline gives CDR1 SNHLY, CDR2 FYNNEI. V lost 4 bases and J 7 bases, leaving 14 bases between the germline ends. Surgery cases with the highest brain T cell transcript signatures were chosen for sequencing. V is TRBV2 and J is TRBJ2-1; D remains ambiguous. This receptor was obtained from a boy under two years old with tuberous sclerosis and intractable seizures. The sequences come from peripheral blood, collected at surgery. The CDR3 is CASSGVIIWNEQFF. CDR3 coding DNA: TGTGCCAGCAGTGGAGTAATTATCTGGAATGAGCAGTTCTTC.